This T cell receptor (beta chain) comes out of a study of identical twins. TCRdb reprocessed the 5' RACE reads with MiXCR, giving one entry per CDR3 protein. This table has about 470,000 distinct CDR3 sequences, 20% to 25% appearing once. There are 15 residues in the CDR3. With 0 bases clipped from V and 5 bases from J, the junction kept 4 bases outside the gene matches. CDR1 SGHKS and CDR2 YYEKEE come from the germline V gene (reference sequence). The same sample was also used in a study of T cells expressing NK-cell markers.

The chain carries TRBV5-5 and TRBJ2-5; 10 nucleotides line up with TRBD2. This TCR derives from a woman younger than 30 in good health. Sample: CD4+ T cells sorted from blood. The CDR3 reads CASSLGLAGEETQYF. CDR3 nucleotides: TGTGCCAGCAGCTTGGGCCTAGCGGGGGAGGAGACCCAGTACTTC.